There are a few counts of the clone carrying this TCR beta chain. Its specificity is not known. The sample belongs to a study of OX40 agonist ivuxolimab in advanced cancers. Repertoires were generated with immunoSEQ multiplex PCR, while TCRdb's copy carries only in-frame clones and drops some. The sample holds tens of thousands of clones, around 80% seen once. With 4 bases removed from V and 4 bases from J, the gap between germline ends came to 9 bases. Looked up from germline, CDR1 is SGHRS and CDR2 is YFSETQ. The CDR3 sequence is 13 residues long. Study-level findings and limits: There were, on average, more expanded clones in CD8+ T cells than in CD4+.

The origin of this receptor is an adult with an advanced solid tumor such as melanoma, head and neck, liver or kidney cancer. This chain uses TRBV5-1 with TRBJ2-1; weak D call: TRBD2 (6 bases). This specimen was CD4+ or CD8+ T cells sorted from blood, taken in a trial of the OX40 agonist ivuxolimab. The CDR3 region is CASSTGTYNEQFF. CDR3 nucleotides: TGCGCCAGCAGCACCGGGACTTACAATGAGCAGTTCTTC.